This TCR beta chain originates from a study of radiotherapy plus CTLA-4 blockade in lung cancer. Study-wide points: After treatment with radiotherapy plus ipilimumab, TCR clones that came from the tumor expanded in blood.

As regards this clone: Antigen unknown.

The assay was immunoSEQ multiplex PCR, and TCRdb's table has in-frame clones only and misses some. Of tens of thousands of clones listed, over 75% were seen once; the top ten hold 14% to 15%. This CDR3 has 14 amino acids. In germline, CDR1 is SGDLS, CDR2 YYNGEE. V gave up 4 bases and J gave up 5 bases; unmatched junction bases: 4. This material consisted of peripheral blood, taken from a patient treated with radiotherapy plus ipilimumab. The chain joins TRBV9 to TRBJ1-4, with 8 positions matching TRBD1. The receptor was derived from a human donor with non-small cell lung cancer that progressed on radiotherapy plus ipilimumab. The CDR3 sequence is CASSTRTGNEKLFF. Written as DNA, the CDR3 is TGTGCCAGCAGCACTCGGACAGGGAATGAAAAACTGTTTTTT. The complete variable domain, with remaining parts taken from reference TRBV9 and TRBJ1-4, reads DSGVTQTPKHLITATGQRVTLRCSPRSGDLSVYWYQQSLDQGLQFLIQYYNGEERAKGNILERFSAQQFPDLHSELNLSSLELGDSALYFCASSTRTGNEKLFFGSGTQLSVL.